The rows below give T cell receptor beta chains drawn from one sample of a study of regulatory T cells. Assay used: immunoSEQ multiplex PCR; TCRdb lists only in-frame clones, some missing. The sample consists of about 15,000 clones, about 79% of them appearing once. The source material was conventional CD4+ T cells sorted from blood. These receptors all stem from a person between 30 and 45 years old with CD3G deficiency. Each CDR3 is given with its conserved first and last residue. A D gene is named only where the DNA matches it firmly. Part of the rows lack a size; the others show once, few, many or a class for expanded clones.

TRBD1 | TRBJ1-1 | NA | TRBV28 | TGTGCCAGCAGACCTTGGACAGGGGGCCTTGACACTGAAGCTTTCTTT | CASRPWTGGLDTEAFF
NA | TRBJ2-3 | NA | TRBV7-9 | TGTGCCAGCAGCTCCTACACAGATACGCAGTATTTT | CASSSYTDTQYF
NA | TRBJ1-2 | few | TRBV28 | TGTGCCAGCAGTTCGCTACCCCTAAGGGATGGCTACACCTTC | CASSSLPLRDGYTF
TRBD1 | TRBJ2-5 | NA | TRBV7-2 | TGTGCCAGCAAACAGGGGAGATTGTCAGAGACCCAGTACTTC | CASKQGRLSETQYF
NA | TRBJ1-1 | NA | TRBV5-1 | TGCGCCAGCAGCACCGGACAGCCTCGATCGAACACTGAAGCTTTCTTT | CASSTGQPRSNTEAFF
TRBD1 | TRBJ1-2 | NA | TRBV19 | TGTGCCAGTAGACGACAGGGAGAGAATTATGGCTACACCTTC | CASRRQGENYGYTF
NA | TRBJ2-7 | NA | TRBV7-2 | TGTGCCAGCAGCTTTGGCGCCAGGGGATCGGGCGAGCAGTACTTC | CASSFGARGSGEQYF
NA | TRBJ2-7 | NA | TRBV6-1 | TGTGCCAGCAGCGCCTTCTACGAGCAGTACTTC | CASSAFYEQYF
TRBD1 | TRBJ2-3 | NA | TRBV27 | TGTGCCAGCAGTATAATCCGGGACAGGGGGGAAAGTGTGGATACGCAGTATTTT | CASSIIRDRGESVDTQYF
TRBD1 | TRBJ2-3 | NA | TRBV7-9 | TGTGCCAGCAGCTTAAAGTTCGGGACAGGGGGAGCAGATACGCAGTATTTT | CASSLKFGTGGADTQYF
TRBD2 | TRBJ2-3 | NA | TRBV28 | TGTGCCAGCAGTTCGGGGGGTGATACGCAGTATTTT | CASSSGGDTQYF
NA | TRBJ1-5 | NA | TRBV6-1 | TGTGCCAGCAGTGAAGCGCCCGGCAGCAATCAGCCCCAGCATTTT | CASSEAPGSNQPQHF
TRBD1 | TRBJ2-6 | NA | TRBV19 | TGTGCCAGTAGTAGGGACAGCCAACTCTCTGGGGCCAACGTCCTGACTTTC | CASSRDSQLSGANVLTF
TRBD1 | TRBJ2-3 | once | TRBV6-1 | TGTGCCAGCAGCAGACAGGGGGCGTCAGATACGCAGTATTTT | CASSRQGASDTQYF
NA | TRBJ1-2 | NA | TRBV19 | TGTGCCAGTAAAAGGATTGACAGATACCTCTATGGCTACACCTTC | CASKRIDRYLYGYTF
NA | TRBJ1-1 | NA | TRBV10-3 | TGTGCCATCAGTGTTTGGGGGGAAACTGAAGCTTTCTTT | CAISVWGETEAFF
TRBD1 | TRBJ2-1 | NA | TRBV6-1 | TGTGCCAGCACCCCGGCAGGGGGTCACAATGAGCAGTTCTTC | CASTPAGGHNEQFF
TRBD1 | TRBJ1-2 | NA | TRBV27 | TGTGCCAGCAGTCTGACGCCGGGACAGGGGGTTTCGGGCTACACCTTC | CASSLTPGQGVSGYTF
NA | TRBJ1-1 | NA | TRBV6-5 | TGTGCCAGCAGTTCCCGGACGGGGAACACTGAAGCTTTCTTT | CASSSRTGNTEAFF
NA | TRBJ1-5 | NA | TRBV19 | TGTGCCAGTAGTACCCCCCCTCGGGCGGGTTCGGGCAATCAGCCCCAGCATTTT | CASSTPPRAGSGNQPQHF
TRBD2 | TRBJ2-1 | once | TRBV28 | TGTGCCAGCAGCCGCCGTAGCGGGAGGGCGGGTGAGCAGTTCTTC | CASSRRSGRAGEQFF
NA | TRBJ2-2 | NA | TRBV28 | TGTGCCAGCAGTTCTGCGGGGACTCACACCGGGGAGCTGTTTTTT | CASSSAGTHTGELFF
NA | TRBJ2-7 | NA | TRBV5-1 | TGCGCCAGCAGCTTATCGACCGGGACGAGGGAGCAGTACTTC | CASSLSTGTREQYF
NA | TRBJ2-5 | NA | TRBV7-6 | TGTGCCAGCAGCGTGTTTGAGGGGCGGACCCAGTACTTC | CASSVFEGRTQYF
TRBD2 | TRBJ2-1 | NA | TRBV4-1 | TGCGCCAGCAGCCGAGGGTGGCGCCTAGCGGGAGGGATATTGGATGAGCAGTTCTTC | CASSRGWRLAGGILDEQFF
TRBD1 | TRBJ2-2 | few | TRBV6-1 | TGTGCCAGCAGTGAAGCGATTAGGACAGGGGCCGGGGAGCTGTTTTTT | CASSEAIRTGAGELFF
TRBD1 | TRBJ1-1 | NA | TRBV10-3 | TGTGCCATCAGTGGGACAGGGAGAAACACTGAAGCTTTCTTT | CAISGTGRNTEAFF
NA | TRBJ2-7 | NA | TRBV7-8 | TGTGCCAGCAGCTTAGCCGCAGGGTCCTACGAGCAGTACTTC | CASSLAAGSYEQYF
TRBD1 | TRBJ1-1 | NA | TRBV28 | TGTGCCAGCAGTATTACAGGGGGCCTCACTGAAGCTTTCTTT | CASSITGGLTEAFF
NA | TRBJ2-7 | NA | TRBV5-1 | TGCGCCAGCAGCTTGGGTGGCGGATACGAGCAGTACTTC | CASSLGGGYEQYF
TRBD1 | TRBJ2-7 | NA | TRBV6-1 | TGTGCCAGCAGTCGGGACAGTATCTACGAGCAGTACTTC | CASSRDSIYEQYF
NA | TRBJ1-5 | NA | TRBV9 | TGTGCCAGCAGCGAGGAGGGAAGGGACAATCAGCCCCAGCATTTT | CASSEEGRDNQPQHF
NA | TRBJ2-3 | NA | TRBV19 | TGTGCCAGTAGTCTTCTATCCGGGACTCCGCAGTATTTT | CASSLLSGTPQYF
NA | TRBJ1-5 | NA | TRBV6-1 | TGTGCCAGCAGTTCCCACAGCAATCAGCCCCAGCATTTT | CASSSHSNQPQHF
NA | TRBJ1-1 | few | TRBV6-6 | TGTGCCAGCAGTTACAAAGGGGTTCGCACTGAAGCTTTCTTT | CASSYKGVRTEAFF
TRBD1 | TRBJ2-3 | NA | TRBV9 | TGTGCCAGCAGCGTTGGACAGGGCACAGATACGCAGTATTTT | CASSVGQGTDTQYF
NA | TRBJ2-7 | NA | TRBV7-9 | TGTGCCAGCAGCTTGGGAACAGACTCCTACGAGCAGTACTTC | CASSLGTDSYEQYF
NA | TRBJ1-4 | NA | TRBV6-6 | TGTGCCAGCAGCTCGGGTTCCGAAAAACTGTTTTTT | CASSSGSEKLFF
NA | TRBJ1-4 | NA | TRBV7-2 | TGTGCCAGCAGCTCCCGTAAGAGGTCATCTAATGAAAAACTGTTTTTT | CASSSRKRSSNEKLFF
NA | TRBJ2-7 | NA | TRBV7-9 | TGTGCCAGCAGCCATCCAGGGGCTAGCGAGCAGTACTTC | CASSHPGASEQYF
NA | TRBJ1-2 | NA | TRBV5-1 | TGCGCCAGCAGCTTGGGGTCAGGGTTCTACATATCTAACTATGGCTACACCTTC | CASSLGSGFYISNYGYTF
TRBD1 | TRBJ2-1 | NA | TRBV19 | TGTGCCAGTAGTAGCTTTATCGCGGCCGGGACAGGGCTGAATGAGCAGTTCTTC | CASSSFIAAGTGLNEQFF
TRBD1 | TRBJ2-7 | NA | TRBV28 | TGTGCCAGCAGTGGGAGGTGGGACAGGGGCCACGAGCAGTACTTC | CASSGRWDRGHEQYF
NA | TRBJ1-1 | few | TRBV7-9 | TGTGCCAGCAGCTTAAAGGGAGGGGGCACTGAAGCTTTCTTT | CASSLKGGGTEAFF
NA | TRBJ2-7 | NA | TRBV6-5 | TGTGCCAGCAGTCTCCGGGGAACAGGGCGGTACGAGCAGTACTTC | CASSLRGTGRYEQYF
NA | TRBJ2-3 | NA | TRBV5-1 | TGCGCCAGCAGCTTGGATGGCCTGAGCACAGATACGCAGTATTTT | CASSLDGLSTDTQYF
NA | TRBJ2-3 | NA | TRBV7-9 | TGTGCCAGCAGCTTACGCGGGGCAGGGGCCGTGACAGATACGCAGTATTTT | CASSLRGAGAVTDTQYF
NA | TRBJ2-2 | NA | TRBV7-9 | TGTGCCAGCAGCTTAATGGCCCTCAGGGGACCCGGGGAGCTGTTTTTT | CASSLMALRGPGELFF
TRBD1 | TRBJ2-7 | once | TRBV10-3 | TGTGCCATCAGCTCGACAGGGCCAGGCGGCGAGCAGTACTTC | CAISSTGPGGEQYF
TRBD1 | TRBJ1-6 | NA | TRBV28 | TGTGCCAGCACAAATCACAGGGGTTCACCCCTCCACTTT | CASTNHRGSPLHF